The clone carrying this TCR beta chain was seen a few times. These data are taken from a study of human T cells and chemical hapten exposure. TCRdb ran MiXCR on the RACE reads and lists one entry per CDR3 protein. The repertoire holds 80,000 to 100,000 distinct CDR3 sequences, with 25% to 30% as singletons. The CDR3 spans 16 residues. Germline V lookup: CDR1 SEHNR, CDR2 FQNEAQ (reference sequence). V was trimmed by 6 bases and J by 1 base, leaving 15 bases between them. Indicated time point: patch test 3, about 24 weeks after DPC sensitization. Treatment in this sample: therapeutic diphenylcyclopropenone sensitization with weekly scalp DPC.

The TCR sequence derives from a man aged 35-49 years with alopecia areata. Some clones in this sample may be carry-over from other donors' samples. Sequencing was performed on whole blood, taken in connection with sensitization to the hapten diphenylcyclopropenone (DPC). The rearrangement uses TRBV7-9 and TRBJ2-2, with D perhaps matching TRBD2 (6 bases). This CDR3 reads CASRRGGAVNTGELFF. The CDR3, as DNA: TGTGCCAGCAGGAGAGGAGGGGCGGTGAACACCGGGGAGCTGTTTTTT. Using reference TRBV7-9 and TRBJ2-2 for the parts outside the CDR3, the full variable domain is DTGVSQNPRHKITKRGQNVTFRCDPISEHNRLYWYRQTLGQGPEFLTYFQNEAQLEKSRLLSDRFSAERPKGSFSTLEIQRTEQGDSAMYLCASRRGGAVNTGELFFGEGSRLTVL.